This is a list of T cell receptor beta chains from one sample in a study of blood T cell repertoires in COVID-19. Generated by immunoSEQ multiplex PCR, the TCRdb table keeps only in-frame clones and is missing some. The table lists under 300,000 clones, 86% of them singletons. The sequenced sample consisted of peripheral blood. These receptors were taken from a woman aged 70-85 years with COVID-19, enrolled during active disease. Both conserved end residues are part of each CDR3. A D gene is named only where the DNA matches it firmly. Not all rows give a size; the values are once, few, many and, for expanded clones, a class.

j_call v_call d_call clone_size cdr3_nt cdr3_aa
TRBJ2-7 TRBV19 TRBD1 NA TGTGCCAGTAGGGACAGGGGGACCTACGAGCAGTACTTC CASRDRGTYEQYF
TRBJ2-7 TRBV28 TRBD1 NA TGTGCCAGCAGTTTATATATCGGACAGGGGTACGAGCAGTACTTC CASSLYIGQGYEQYF
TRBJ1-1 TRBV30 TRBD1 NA TGTGCCTGGATGGGAGGGACAGGGCCTTTCGTAATGAACACTGAAGCTTTCTTT CAWMGGTGPFVMNTEAFF
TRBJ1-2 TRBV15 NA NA TGTGCCACCAGCAGAGGGGGTGGCAGGGAGGGTTATGGCTACACCTTC CATSRGGGREGYGYTF
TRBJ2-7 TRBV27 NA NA TGTGCCAGCAGTTCGACAAGGGAGCAGTACTTC CASSSTREQYF
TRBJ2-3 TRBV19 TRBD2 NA TGTGCCAGTAGCAGACTGAAAGCGGGGGCCAGCACAGATACGCAGTATTTT CASSRLKAGASTDTQYF
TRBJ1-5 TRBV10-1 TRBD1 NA TGCGCCAGCAGTGGAGGGGGCTTGGATCAGCCCCAGCATTTT CASSGGGLDQPQHF
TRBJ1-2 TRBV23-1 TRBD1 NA TGCGCCAGCAGTCAACAGACAGGGTCGGATGGCTACACCTTC CASSQQTGSDGYTF
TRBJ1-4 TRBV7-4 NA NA TGTGCCAGCAGCTTAGGGCAGTTTATTAATGAAAAACTGTTTTTT CASSLGQFINEKLFF
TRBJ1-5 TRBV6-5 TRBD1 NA TGTGCCAGCAGTTTGGACAGGAATCAGCCCCAGCATTTT CASSLDRNQPQHF
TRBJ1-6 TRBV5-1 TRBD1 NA TGCGCCAGCAGCCCCGGACAGGGCTATAATTCACCCCTCCACTTT CASSPGQGYNSPLHF
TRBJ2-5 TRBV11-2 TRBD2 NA TGTGCCAGCAGCTCGCCTAGCGGGGGGCCAGAGACCCAGTACTTC CASSSPSGGPETQYF
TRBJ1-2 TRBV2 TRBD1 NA TGTGCCAGCACCCCACAGGGGGCGAGTAGTTTTAGCTATGGCTACACCTTC CASTPQGASSFSYGYTF
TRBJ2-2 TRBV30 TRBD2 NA TGTGCCTGGAGTAGTATATCAAGCGGGGGAGCGAACACCGGGGAGCTGTTTTTT CAWSSISSGGANTGELFF
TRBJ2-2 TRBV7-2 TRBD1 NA TGTGCCGACATGTGGGACAGGGACACCGGGGAGCTGTTTTTT CADMWDRDTGELFF
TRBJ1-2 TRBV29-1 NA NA TGCAGCGCGACAGTTTCGGCAGGCTATGGCTACACCTTC CSATVSAGYGYTF
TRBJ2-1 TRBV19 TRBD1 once TGTGCCAGTAGCCCCACAGGGGCCAATGAGCAGTTCTTC CASSPTGANEQFF
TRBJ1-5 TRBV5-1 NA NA TGCGCCAGCAGCTTGGACGGGGATAGCAATCAGCCCCAGCATTTT CASSLDGDSNQPQHF
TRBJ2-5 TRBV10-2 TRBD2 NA TGCGCCAGCAGTGAGCTAGGACTAGAAACCGAGACCCAGTACTTC CASSELGLETETQYF
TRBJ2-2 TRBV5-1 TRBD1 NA TGCGCCAGCAGCTTACCCAGGGGGCGCGACGGGGAGCTGTTTTTT CASSLPRGRDGELFF
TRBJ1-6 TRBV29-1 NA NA TGCAGCGTGAGGGACACCAGTAATTCACCCCTCCACTTT CSVRDTSNSPLHF
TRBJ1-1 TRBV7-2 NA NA TGTGCCAGCAGCCAGAGAACGGGGGTCACTGAAGCTTTCTTT CASSQRTGVTEAFF
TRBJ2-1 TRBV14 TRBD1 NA TGTGCCAGCAGCTACCGTCCCGGGACAGGTTCGGTAGAGCAGTTCTTC CASSYRPGTGSVEQFF
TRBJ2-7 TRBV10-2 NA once TGCGCCAGCAGTGAGTCGAGCAGGTTAGCCTACGAGCAGTACTTC CASSESSRLAYEQYF
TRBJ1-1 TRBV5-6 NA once TGTGCCAGCAGCTGGGGAACAGGGATGAACACTGAAGCTTTCTTT CASSWGTGMNTEAFF
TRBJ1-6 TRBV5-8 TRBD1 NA TGTGCCAGCAGCTTTACAACAGGGGAATATTATTCACCCCTCCACTTT CASSFTTGEYYSPLHF
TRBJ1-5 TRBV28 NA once TGTGCCAGCAGTTTATTATCCGGTAGCAATCAGCCCCAGCATTTT CASSLLSGSNQPQHF
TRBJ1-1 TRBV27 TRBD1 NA TGTGCCAGCAGTTTATCTTGGACAGGGGGCGGTAACACTGAAGCTTTCTTT CASSLSWTGGGNTEAFF
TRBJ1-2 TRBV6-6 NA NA TGTGCCAGCAGTTACTCGTTAGTCCAGGGCCGGGGCTACACCTTC CASSYSLVQGRGYTF
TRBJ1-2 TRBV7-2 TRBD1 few TGTGCCAGCAGCTTCGACAGGGGGCCGACTGGCTACACCTTC CASSFDRGPTGYTF
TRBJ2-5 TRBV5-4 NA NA TGTGCCAGCAGCCCGAGGGGGGAGACCCAGTACTTC CASSPRGETQYF
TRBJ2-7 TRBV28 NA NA TGTGCCATCAGTACAATGGGGCGGACCTACGAGCAGTACTTC CAISTMGRTYEQYF
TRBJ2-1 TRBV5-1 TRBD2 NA TGCGCCAGCACCCGCGGGGGAGCCAATGAGCAGTTCTTC CASTRGGANEQFF
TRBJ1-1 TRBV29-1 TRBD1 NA TGCAGCGGTGACAGGGGACAGAACACTGAAGCTTTCTTT CSGDRGQNTEAFF
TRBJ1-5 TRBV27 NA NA TGTGCCAGCAGTGCCGGGGGAGGAGGGCAGCCCCAGCATTTT CASSAGGGGQPQHF
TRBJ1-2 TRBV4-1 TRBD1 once TGCGCCAGCAGGGACCAGGGGGCGGATGGCTACACCTTC CASRDQGADGYTF
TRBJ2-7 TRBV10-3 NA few TGTGCCATCAGTGAGATTGAGGGATACGAGCAGTACTTC CAISEIEGYEQYF
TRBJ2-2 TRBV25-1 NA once TGTGCCAGGGGCGGGGTATCCACCGGGGAGCTGTTTTTT CARGGVSTGELFF
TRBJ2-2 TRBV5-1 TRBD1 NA TGCGCCAGCAGCTATATCGGGACAGGGGTCACCGGGGAGCTGTTTTTT CASSYIGTGVTGELFF
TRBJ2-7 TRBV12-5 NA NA TGTGCTAGTGGTCCCGGGTTCTCCTACGAGCAGTACTTC CASGPGFSYEQYF
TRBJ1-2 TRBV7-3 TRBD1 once TGTGCCAGCAGCTTAAATCCGGGACAGGATATTGGCTACACCTTC CASSLNPGQDIGYTF